The entry below gives a single T cell receptor (beta chain) sequence along with its context. Its antigen has not been determined. No quality values exist for individual bases; no much larger clone is one base distant. The data belong to a study of a mutant IDH1 vaccine in newly diagnosed glioma (dated by TCRdb to the early 2020s). General notes on the study: Of the roughly 33 treated patients, roughly 62% were male and about 40% were female, and the mean age was 40.4 years. Prior to enrollment, patients had been given standard therapy consisting of radiotherapy alone, temozolomide alone, or radiochemotherapy with temozolomide, with the combination given to most patients. For exploratory analyses, around 23 treated patients had longitudinal TCRB deep sequencing done wherever samples were available. Peripheral blood was collected at six visits: V03 (baseline), V05, V07, V10, V12 and V13. Study-wide findings and limitations: The authors noted that analyses of patient blood samples could not be reproduced because of sample limitations. Changes in the top peripheral T cell clonotypes picked up by TCRB sequencing did not appear to be linked to pseudoprogression. Across multiple MHC alleles, vaccine-induced immune responses were seen in more than 80% of patients. Availability determined which PBMC samples were chosen for TCRB deep sequencing.

The sample's time point label, in plain terms: baseline, week 1 (first vaccination visit). The treatment or condition label for this specimen denotes: pre-vaccination baseline after standard-of-care therapy. All donors had newly diagnosed IDH1-mutant astrocytomas of WHO grade 3 or 4 that showed loss of nuclear ATRX. The samples were drawn from NOA16, a multicentre, single-arm, open-label phase I trial in Germany that tested a mutant IDH1 peptide vaccine in humans for the first time. For immunogenicity testing, the blood drawn at visit V03 was used as the baseline sample. Genomic DNA for TCRB sequencing was extracted from EDTA blood using the DNeasy Blood and Tissue Kit. Libraries were built with the immunoSEQ multiplex PCR assay. Rearranged TCR beta chain sequences were amplified using the hsTCRB Kit according to the manufacturer's protocol. TCRB libraries were sequenced on an Illumina MiSeq. In the original analysis: Demultiplexing, trimming and gene mapping were performed with the kit vendor's proprietary platform. Entries here come from immuneACCESS through TCRdb and include only in-frame sequences with V and J called. Some clones fail to appear in such tables; in the studies checked, an unresolved V gene covers under half of the shortfall, and the cause of the remainder is unknown. That table gives V, J and clone size, and the DNA gave D and trimming. A total of 68,000 or so clones appear in this sample, approximately 79% of them only once. The leading ten clones occupy about 7.5% of the sample.

The germline V gene specifies MGHDK as CDR1 and SYGVNS as CDR2. The CDR3 spans 12 residues, from the cysteine through the phenylalanine. The CDR3 DNA has 36 bases and is translated from base 1. Trimming takes 10 bases from V and 2 bases from J, and the germline ends sit 12 bases apart. Specimen: PBMCs, collected from a glioma patient treated with radiotherapy, temozolomide or both. This receptor was obtained from a man between 50 and 59 years old with glioma. The receptor chain draws on TRBV25-1 and TRBJ2-7; the D region may be TRBD1 or TRBD2, each matching 5 bases equally. This receptor has the CDR3 CATLGEPYEQYF. The sequence in DNA is TGTGCCACCTTGGGGGAGCCCTACGAGCAGTACTTC.